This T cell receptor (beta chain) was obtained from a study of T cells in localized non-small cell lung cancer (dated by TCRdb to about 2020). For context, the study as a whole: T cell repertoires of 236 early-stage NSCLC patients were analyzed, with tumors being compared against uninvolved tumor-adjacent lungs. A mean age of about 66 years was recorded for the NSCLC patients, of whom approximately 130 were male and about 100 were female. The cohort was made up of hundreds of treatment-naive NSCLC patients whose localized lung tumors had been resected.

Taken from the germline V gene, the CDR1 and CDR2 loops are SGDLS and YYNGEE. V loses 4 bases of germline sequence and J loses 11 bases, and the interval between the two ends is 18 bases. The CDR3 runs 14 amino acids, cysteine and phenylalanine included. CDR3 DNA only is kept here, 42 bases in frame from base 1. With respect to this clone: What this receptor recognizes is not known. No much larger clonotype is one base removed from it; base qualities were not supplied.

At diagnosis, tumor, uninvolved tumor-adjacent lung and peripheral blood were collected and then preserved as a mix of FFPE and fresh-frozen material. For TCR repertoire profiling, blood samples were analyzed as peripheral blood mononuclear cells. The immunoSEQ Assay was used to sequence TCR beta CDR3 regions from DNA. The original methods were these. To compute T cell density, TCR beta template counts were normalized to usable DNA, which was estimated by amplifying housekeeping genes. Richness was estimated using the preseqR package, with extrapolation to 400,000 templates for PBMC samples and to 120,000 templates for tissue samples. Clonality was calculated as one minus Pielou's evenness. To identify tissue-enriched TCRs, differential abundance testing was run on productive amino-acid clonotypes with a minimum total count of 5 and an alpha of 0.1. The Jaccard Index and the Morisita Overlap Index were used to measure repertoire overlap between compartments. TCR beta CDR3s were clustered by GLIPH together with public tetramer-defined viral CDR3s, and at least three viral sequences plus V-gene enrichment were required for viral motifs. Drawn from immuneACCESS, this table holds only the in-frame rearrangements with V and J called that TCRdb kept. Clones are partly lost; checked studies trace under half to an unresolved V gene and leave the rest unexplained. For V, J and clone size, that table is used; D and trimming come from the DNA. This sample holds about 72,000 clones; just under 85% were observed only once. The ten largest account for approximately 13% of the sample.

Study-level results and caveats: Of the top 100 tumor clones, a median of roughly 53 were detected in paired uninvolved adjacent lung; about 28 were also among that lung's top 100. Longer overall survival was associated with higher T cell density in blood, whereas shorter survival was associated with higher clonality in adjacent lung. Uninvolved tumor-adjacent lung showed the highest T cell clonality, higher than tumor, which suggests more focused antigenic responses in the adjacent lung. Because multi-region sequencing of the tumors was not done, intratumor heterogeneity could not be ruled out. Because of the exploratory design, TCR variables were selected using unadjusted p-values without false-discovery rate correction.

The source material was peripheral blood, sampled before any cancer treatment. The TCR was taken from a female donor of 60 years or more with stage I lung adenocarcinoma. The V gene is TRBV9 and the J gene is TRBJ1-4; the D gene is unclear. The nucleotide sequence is TGTGCCAGCAGCTCGGGCCCGGAGGGTGGGAAACTGTTTTTT. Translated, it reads CASSSGPEGGKLFF.